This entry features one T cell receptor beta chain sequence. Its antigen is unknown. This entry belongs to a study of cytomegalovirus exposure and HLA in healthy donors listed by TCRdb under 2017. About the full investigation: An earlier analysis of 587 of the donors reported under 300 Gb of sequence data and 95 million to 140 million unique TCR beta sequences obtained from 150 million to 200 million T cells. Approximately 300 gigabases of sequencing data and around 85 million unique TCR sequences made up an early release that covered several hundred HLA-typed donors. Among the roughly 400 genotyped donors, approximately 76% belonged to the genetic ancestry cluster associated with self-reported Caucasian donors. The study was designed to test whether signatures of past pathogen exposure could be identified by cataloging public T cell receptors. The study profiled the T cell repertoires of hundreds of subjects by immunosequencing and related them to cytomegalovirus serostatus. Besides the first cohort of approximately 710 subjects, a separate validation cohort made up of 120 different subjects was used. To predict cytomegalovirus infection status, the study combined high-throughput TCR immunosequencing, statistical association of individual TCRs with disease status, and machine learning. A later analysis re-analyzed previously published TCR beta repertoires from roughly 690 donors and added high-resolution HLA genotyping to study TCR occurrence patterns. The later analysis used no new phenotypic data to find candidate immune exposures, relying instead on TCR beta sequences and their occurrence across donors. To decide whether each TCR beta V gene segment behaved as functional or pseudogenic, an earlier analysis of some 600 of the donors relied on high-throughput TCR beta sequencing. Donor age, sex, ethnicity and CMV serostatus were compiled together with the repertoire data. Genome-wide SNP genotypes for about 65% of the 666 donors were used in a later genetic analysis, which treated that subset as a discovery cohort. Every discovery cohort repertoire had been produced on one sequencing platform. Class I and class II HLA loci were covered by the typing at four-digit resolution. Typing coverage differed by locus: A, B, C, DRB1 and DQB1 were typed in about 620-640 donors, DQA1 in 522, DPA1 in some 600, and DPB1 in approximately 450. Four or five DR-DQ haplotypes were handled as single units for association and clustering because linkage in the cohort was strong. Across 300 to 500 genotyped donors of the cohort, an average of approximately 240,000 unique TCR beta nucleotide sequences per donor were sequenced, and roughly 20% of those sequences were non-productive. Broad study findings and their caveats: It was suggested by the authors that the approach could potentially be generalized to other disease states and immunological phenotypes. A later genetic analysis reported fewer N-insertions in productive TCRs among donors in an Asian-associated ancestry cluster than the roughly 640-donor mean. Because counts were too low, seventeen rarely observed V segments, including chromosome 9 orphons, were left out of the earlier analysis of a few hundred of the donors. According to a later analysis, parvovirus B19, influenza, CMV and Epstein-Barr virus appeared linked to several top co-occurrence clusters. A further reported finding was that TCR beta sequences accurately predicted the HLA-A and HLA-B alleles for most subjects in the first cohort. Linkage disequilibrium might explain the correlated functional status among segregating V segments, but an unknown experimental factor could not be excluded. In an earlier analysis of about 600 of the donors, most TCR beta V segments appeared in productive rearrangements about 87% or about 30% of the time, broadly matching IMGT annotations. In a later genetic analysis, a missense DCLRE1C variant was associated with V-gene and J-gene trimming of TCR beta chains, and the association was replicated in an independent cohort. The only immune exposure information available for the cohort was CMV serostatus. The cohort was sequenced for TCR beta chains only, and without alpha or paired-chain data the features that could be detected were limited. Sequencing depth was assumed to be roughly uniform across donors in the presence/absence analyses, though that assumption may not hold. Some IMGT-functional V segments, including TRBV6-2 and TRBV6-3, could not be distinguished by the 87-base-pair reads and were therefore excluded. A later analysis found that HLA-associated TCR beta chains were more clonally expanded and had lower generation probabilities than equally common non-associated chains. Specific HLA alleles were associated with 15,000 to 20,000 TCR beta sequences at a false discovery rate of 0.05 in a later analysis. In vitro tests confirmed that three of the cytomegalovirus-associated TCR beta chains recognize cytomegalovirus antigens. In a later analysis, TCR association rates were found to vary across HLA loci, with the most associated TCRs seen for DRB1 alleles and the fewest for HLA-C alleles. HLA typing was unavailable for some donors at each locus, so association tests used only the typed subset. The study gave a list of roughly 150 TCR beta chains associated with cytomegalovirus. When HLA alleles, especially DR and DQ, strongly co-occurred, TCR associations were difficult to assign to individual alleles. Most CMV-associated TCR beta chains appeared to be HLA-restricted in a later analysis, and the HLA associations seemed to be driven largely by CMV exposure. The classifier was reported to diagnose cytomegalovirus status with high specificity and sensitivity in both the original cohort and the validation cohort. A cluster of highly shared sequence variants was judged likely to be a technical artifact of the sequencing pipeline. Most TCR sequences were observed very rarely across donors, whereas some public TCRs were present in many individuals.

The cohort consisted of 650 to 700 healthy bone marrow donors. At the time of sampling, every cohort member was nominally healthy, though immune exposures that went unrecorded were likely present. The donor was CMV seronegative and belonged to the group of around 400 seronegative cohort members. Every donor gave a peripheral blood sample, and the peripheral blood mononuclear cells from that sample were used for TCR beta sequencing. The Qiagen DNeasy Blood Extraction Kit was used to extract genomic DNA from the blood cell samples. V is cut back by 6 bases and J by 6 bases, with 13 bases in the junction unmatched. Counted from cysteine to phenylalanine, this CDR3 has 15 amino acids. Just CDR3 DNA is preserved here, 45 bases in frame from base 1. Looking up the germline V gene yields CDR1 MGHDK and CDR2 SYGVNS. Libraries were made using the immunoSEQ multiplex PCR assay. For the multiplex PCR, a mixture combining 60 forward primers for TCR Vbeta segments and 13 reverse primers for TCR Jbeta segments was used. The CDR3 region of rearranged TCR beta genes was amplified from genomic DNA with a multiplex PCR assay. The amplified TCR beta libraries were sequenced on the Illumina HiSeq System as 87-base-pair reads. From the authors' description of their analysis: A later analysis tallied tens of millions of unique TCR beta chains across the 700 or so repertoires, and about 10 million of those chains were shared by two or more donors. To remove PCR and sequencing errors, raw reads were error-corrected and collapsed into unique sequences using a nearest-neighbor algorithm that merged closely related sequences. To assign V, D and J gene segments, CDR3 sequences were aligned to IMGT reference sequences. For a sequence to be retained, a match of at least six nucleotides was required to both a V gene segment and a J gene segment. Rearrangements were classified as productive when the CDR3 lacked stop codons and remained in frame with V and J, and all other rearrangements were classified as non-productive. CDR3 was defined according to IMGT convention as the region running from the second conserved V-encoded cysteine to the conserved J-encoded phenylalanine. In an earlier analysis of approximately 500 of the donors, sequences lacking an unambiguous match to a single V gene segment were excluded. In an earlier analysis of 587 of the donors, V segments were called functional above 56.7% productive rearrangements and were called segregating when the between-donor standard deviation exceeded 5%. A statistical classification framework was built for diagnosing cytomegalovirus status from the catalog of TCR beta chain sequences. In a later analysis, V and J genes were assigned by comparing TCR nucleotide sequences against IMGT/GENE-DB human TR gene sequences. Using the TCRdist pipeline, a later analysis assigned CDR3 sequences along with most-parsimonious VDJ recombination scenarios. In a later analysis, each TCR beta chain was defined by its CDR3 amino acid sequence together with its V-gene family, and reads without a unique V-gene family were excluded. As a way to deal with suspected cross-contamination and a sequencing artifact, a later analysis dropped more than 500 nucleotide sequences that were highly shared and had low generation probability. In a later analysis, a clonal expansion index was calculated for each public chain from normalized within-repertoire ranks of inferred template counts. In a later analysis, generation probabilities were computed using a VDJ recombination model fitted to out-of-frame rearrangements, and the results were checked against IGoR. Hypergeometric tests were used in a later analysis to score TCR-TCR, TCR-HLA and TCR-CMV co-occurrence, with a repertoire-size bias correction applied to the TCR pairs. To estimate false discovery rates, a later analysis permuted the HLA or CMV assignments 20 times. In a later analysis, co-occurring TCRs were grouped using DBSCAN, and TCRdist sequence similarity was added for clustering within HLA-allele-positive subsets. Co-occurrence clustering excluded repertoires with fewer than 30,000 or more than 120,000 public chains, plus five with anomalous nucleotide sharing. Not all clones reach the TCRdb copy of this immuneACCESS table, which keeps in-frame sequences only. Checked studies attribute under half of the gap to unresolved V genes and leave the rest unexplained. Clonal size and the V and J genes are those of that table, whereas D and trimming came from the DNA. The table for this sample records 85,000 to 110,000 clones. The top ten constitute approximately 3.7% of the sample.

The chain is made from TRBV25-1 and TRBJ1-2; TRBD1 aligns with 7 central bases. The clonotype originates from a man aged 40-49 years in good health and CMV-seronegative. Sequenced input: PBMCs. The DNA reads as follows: TGTGCCAGCAGACCGGGACAGCTTACGACTAATGGCTACACCTTC. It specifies CASRPGQLTTNGYTF.